This entry describes one T cell receptor beta chain. Its target is unknown. In the source study's methods: Individual samples carried between 23,224 and 690,600 TCRs, with 95,638 as the median. One entry per CDR3 protein results from TCRdb running MiXCR on the RACE reads. TCRdb's processing, not the study's, gives the V and J calls here. The table records about 190,000 distinct CDR3 sequences, around 25% of them present only once. The data were obtained in a study of human T cells and chemical hapten exposure. Turning to the study itself: Diphenylcyclopropenone doses were given weekly to the scalps of patients across the roughly 24-week study. Study-wide findings and caveats: Relative to control repertoires, expanded TCRs gave rise to significantly more large CDR3 similarity clusters.

The sample's time point: patch test 3, about 24 weeks after DPC sensitization. The sample's treatment: therapeutic diphenylcyclopropenone sensitization with weekly scalp DPC. Investigators collected blood before applying each patch test. V shed 2 bases and J shed 7 bases, with 12 bases lying between them. Germline lookup yields CDR1 SGHRS and CDR2 YFSETQ. CDR3 length equals 13 residues. The chain has TRBV5-1 and TRBJ1-1; a possible D gene is TRBD1 (6 bases). This receptor was obtained from a woman in her forties with alopecia areata. Some clones in this sample may be carry-over from other donors' samples. This material consisted of whole blood, taken in connection with sensitization to the hapten diphenylcyclopropenone (DPC). The CDR3 region is CASSFVEQGEAFF. The CDR3 coding sequence is TGCGCCAGCAGCTTCGTGGAACAGGGTGAAGCTTTCTTT.